This is a list of T cell receptor beta chains from one sample in a study of control samples from healthy donors and cancer patients. Produced via immunoSEQ multiplex PCR; TCRdb's table is partial and in-frame only. The data hold around 180,000 clones, with around 90% observed a single time. The sequenced sample consisted of blood. These receptors were collected from a woman aged 25 to 39 in good health. The CDR3 runs from the conserved cysteine through the conserved F or W. D genes are given only for firm matches. The size field is filled for only some rows; it gives once, few, many or a size class.

TRBV5-4	TRBJ1-3	.	.	TGTGCCAGCAGCTTGGACAGGACCACCTCTGGAAACACCATATATTTT	CASSLDRTTSGNTIYF
TRBV2	TRBJ2-5	.	.	TGTGCCAGCAGTGTGACGGGAGAGACCCAGTACTTC	CASSVTGETQYF
TRBV10-1	TRBJ1-6	.	few	TGCGCCAGCAGTGAGTACAGAAAGAATTCACCCCTCCACTTT	CASSEYRKNSPLHF
TRBV24-1	TRBJ1-1	.	.	TGTGCCACCAGAGGCCAGCGTGAAGCTTTCTTT	CATRGQREAFF
TRBV20-1	TRBJ1-1	TRBD1	.	TGCAGTGCTAGTCAGTTGACAGGGCCGGGAACTGAAGCTTTCTTT	CSASQLTGPGTEAFF
TRBV7-7	TRBJ2-1	.	once	TGTGCTAGCAGCCCTCAAAGTCTGGAGAGGGCAGTCTTC	CASSPQSLERAVF
TRBV12-3/TRBV12-4	TRBJ2-7	TRBD1	.	TGTGCCAGCAGAGATACAGGGGGCAGGCAGTACTTC	CASRDTGGRQYF
TRBV12-3/TRBV12-4	TRBJ1-5	.	once	TGTGCCAGCAGTTTAGATCAGAGGCAGCCCCAGCATTTT	CASSLDQRQPQHF
TRBV19	TRBJ2-7	TRBD2	.	TGTGCCAGTAGCCACAGCGGGAGTCCCCTCTCCGAGCAGTACTTC	CASSHSGSPLSEQYF
TRBV30	TRBJ1-2	.	.	TGTGCCTGGTCCGTAACAGGGACTAATGGCTACACCTTC	CAWSVTGTNGYTF
TRBV10-3	TRBJ1-3	.	.	TGTGCCATCAGTGACTTACGGCTCTCTGGAAACACCATATATTTT	CAISDLRLSGNTIYF
TRBV4-1	TRBJ1-1	TRBD1	.	TGCGCCAGCAGCCCGGACAGGGGATTAATAATGAACACTGAAGCTTTCTTT	CASSPDRGLIMNTEAFF
TRBV27	TRBJ2-1	TRBD1	.	TGTGCCAGCAGTTCCCCGGGACAGGGTGACCATGAGCAGTTCTTC	CASSSPGQGDHEQFF
TRBV6-5	TRBJ1-2	.	.	TGTGCCGGCACGTCCTCTAACTATGGCTACACCTTC	CAGTSSNYGYTF
TRBV7-2	TRBJ1-6	TRBD1	.	TGTGCCAGCAGCCCCCAGAAGGGGGCAGTTTCACCCCTCCACTTT	CASSPQKGAVSPLHF
TRBV19	TRBJ1-2	.	.	TGTGCCAGTAGTATAGTAGGCAGGCGCAGTTATGGCTACACCTTC	CASSIVGRRSYGYTF
TRBV3-1/TRBV3-2	TRBJ2-1	.	once	TGTGCCAGCAGCCAAAATAAGTTGACAGGCGCGAGATACAATGAGCAGTTCTTC	CASSQNKLTGARYNEQFF
TRBV24-1	TRBJ2-2	.	.	TGTGCCACCACCGACATAAACACCGGGGAGCTGTTTTTT	CATTDINTGELFF
TRBV7-9	TRBJ2-7	TRBD1	few	TGTGCCAGCAGCCCGGGGACAGGGGACCATTCCTACGAGCAGTACTTC	CASSPGTGDHSYEQYF
TRBV5-1	TRBJ2-1	.	.	TGCGCCAGCAGCTCTTACAGACCGGACAATGAGCAGTTCTTC	CASSSYRPDNEQFF
TRBV28	TRBJ2-7	TRBD1	.	TGTGCCAGCAGTTCTTCAGACAGGGGCTTCTACGAGCAGTACTTC	CASSSSDRGFYEQYF
TRBV6-2/TRBV6-3	TRBJ2-1	.	few	TGTGCCAGCAGTCAAAGTCTTAGGAGTGAGCAGTTCTTC	CASSQSLRSEQFF
TRBV24-1	TRBJ2-1	.	.	TGTGCCACCAGTGATTGGGGGATTAAAGGGAGCTACAATGAGCAGTTCTTC	CATSDWGIKGSYNEQFF
TRBV15	TRBJ2-5	.	.	TGTGCCACCAGCAGAGAAGGGCCGGAGACCCAGTACTTC	CATSREGPETQYF
TRBV11-2	TRBJ1-3	.	once	TGTGCCAGCAGCCAGAGGCCAGGGGCCCTCTCTGGAAACACCATATATTTT	CASSQRPGALSGNTIYF
TRBV6-4	TRBJ1-1	TRBD1	.	TGTGCCAGCAGTGACTCAAGGGAGGGGGCGCATACTGAAGCTTTCTTT	CASSDSREGAHTEAFF
TRBV10-2	TRBJ2-1	.	.	TGCGCCAGCAGTGAGTGGGGCGATGAGCAGTTCTTC	CASSEWGDEQFF
TRBV11-2	TRBJ1-6	.	.	TGTGCCAGCAGCCTAGCGACAGGATTCCAATCACCCCTCCACTTT	CASSLATGFQSPLHF
TRBV4-2	TRBJ1-4	.	few	TGTGCCAGCAGCCCCACCCGAGGGGCCCCCACTCCAGCTAATGAAAAACTGTTTTTT	CASSPTRGAPTPANEKLFF
TRBV6-5	TRBJ1-1	.	few	TGTGCCAGCAGTCTCGATCGGACGGGGACCACTGAAGCTTTCTTT	CASSLDRTGTTEAFF
TRBV7-9	TRBJ1-4	TRBD1	.	TGTGCCAGCAGCTCACCACAGGGGGCCCATGGGGGAAAACTGTTTTTT	CASSSPQGAHGGKLFF
TRBV5-1	TRBJ2-2	.	.	TGCGCCAGCAGCTTGACGGTCTCTACGGCCGGGGAGCTGTTTTTT	CASSLTVSTAGELFF
TRBV7-6	TRBJ1-1	.	once	TGTGCCAGCAGCTTGGGACGGAACACTGAAGCTTTCTTT	CASSLGRNTEAFF
TRBV15	TRBJ1-1	.	.	TGTGCCACCAGCAGAGATTCTCTGGGAGCTTTCTTT	CATSRDSLGAFF
TRBV7-9	TRBJ1-1	.	.	TGTGCCAGCATTGTAACCGACGGCCGGGGGACTGAAGCTTTCTTT	CASIVTDGRGTEAFF
TRBV4-2	TRBJ2-5	.	.	TGTGCCAGCAGCCAAGGGCCGGAAGAGGCCCAGTACTTC	CASSQGPEEAQYF
TRBV5-6	TRBJ1-2	.	.	TGTGCCAGCAGCCAAGGGACGGCTTATTCCCCTTATGGCTACACCTTC	CASSQGTAYSPYGYTF
TRBV18	TRBJ1-2	.	.	TGTGCCAGCTCACCAAAAACAGAAAACTATGGCTACACCTTC	CASSPKTENYGYTF
TRBV20-1	TRBJ1-1	.	.	TGCAGTGCTAGTGATGAGGGTGGTGGGGTGCCTGAAGCTTTCTTT	CSASDEGGGVPEAFF
TRBV2	TRBJ2-3	.	.	TGTGCCAGCACCCAGCGGCAAATCCCCACAGATACGCAGTATTTT	CASTQRQIPTDTQYF
TRBV28	TRBJ1-2	.	.	TGTGCCAGCAGTAAACAAACAGGAGGATATGGCTACACCTTC	CASSKQTGGYGYTF
TRBV7-8	TRBJ1-5	TRBD1	.	TGTGCCAGCAGCTTAACCTGGGACAGGAGTGAGCCCCAGCATTTT	CASSLTWDRSEPQHF
TRBV6-5	TRBJ2-7	.	.	TGTGCCAGCAGTTACTCCTTTGGGGGGTACTACGAGCAGTACTTC	CASSYSFGGYYEQYF
TRBV13	TRBJ2-1	TRBD2	.	TGTGCCAGCAGCTCCGGGACTAGCGGATACAATGAGCAGTTCTTC	CASSSGTSGYNEQFF
TRBV6-5	TRBJ2-5	TRBD2	.	TGTGCCAGCAAACCGAGACTAGCGGTTGAGACCCAGTACTTC	CASKPRLAVETQYF
TRBV7-9	TRBJ1-2	TRBD1	once	TGTGCCAGCAGCTTAGCGGGACAGGGCGGCTACACCTTC	CASSLAGQGGYTF
TRBV24-1	TRBJ2-1	TRBD2	once	TGTGCCACCAGTGACTCGACTAGCGGGGGGCGCAGCTCCTACAATGAGCAGTTCTTC	CATSDSTSGGRSSYNEQFF
TRBV2	TRBJ2-1	TRBD1	.	TGTGCCAGCGGACAGGGGGGTGGCAATGAGCAGTTCTTC	CASGQGGGNEQFF